A single T cell receptor (beta chain) is shown here with its context. Its target is unknown. These data come from a study of T cell responses to AZD1222 COVID-19 vaccine. The study, taken as a whole, reports: CD4 TCRs linked to vaccination spanned spike, dominating at 160-218 and 743-854. Only a handful of AZD1222 recipients, roughly 6 in all, had baseline seropositivity. There were mostly white British donors and more females than males, and clonal diversity was possibly underestimated.

V lost 6 bases to trimming and J lost 3 bases; unmatched junction nucleotides: 4. CDR3 length: 15 amino acids. In germline, CDR1 is MNHEY, CDR2 SVGAGI. Profiling relied on immunoSEQ multiplex PCR, and the TCRdb table lists in-frame clones only, not all of them. The sample has 100,000 or so clones; over 75% are singletons. V gene TRBV6-5 combines with J gene TRBJ2-2, with TRBD1 identical over 10 bases. The sequence derives from an adult in good health. The sequences come from peripheral blood, collected on day 0 of AZD1222 vaccination. The CDR3 sequence is CASRTGTGDTGELFF. CDR3 nucleotide sequence: TGTGCCAGCAGAACCGGGACAGGGGACACCGGGGAGCTGTTTTTT.